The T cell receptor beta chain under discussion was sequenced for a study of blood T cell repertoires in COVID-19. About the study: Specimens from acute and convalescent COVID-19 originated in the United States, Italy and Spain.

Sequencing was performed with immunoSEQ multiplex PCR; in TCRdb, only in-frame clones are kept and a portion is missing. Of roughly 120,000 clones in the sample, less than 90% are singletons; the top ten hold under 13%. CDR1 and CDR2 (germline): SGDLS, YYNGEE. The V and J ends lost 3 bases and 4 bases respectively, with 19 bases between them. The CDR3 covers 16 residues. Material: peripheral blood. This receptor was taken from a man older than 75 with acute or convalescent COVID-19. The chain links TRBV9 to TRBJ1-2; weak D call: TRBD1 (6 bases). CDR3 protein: CASSALRGGGGYGYTF. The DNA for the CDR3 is TGTGCCAGCAGCGCTCTCAGAGGCGGGGGCGGCTATGGCTACACCTTC. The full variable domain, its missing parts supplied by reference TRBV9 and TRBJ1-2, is DSGVTQTPKHLITATGQRVTLRCSPRSGDLSVYWYQQSLDQGLQFLIQYYNGEERAKGNILERFSAQQFPDLHSELNLSSLELGDSALYFCASSALRGGGGYGYTFGSGTRLTVV.